The 2 T cell receptor beta chains below were found in one sample sequenced in a study of blood T cell repertoires in COVID-19. TCRdb's table, derived via immunoSEQ multiplex PCR, lists solely in-frame clones and lacks some. The repertoire holds about 410,000 clones, approximately 89% seen once, with 1.7% in the top ten. The specimen was PBMCs or T cells enriched from blood (not recorded which). Receptor source: a woman in her twenties or thirties who had recovered from COVID-19.

This rearrangement joins TRBV9 to TRBJ2-2; 15 bases fit TRBD2. The CDR3 covers 24 residues. From germline, CDR1 is SGDLS and CDR2 YYNGEE. The trim removed 0 bases at V and 2 bases at J, leaving 20 bases unmatched. The CDR3 sequence is CASSVATPTGLAGGPGRNTGELFF. DNA of the CDR3: TGTGCCAGCAGCGTAGCTACCCCCACTGGACTAGCGGGAGGGCCGGGTAGAAACACCGGGGAGCTGTTTTTT.

The genes are TRBV5-5 and TRBJ1-1; 9 bases align to TRBD1. After removal of 1 base from V and 0 bases from J, the junction contained 7 bases not matched to a gene. Per the germline V gene, CDR1 is SGHKS and CDR2 is YYEKEE (reference sequence). The length of the CDR3 is 17 residues. CDR3 sequence: CASSLIVGTGLNTEAFF. CDR3 sequence (DNA): TGTGCCAGCAGCTTGATAGTAGGGACAGGGCTGAACACTGAAGCTTTCTTT.